The 32 T cell receptor beta chains below come from one sample, sequenced in a study of T cell clonality in common variable immunodeficiency. Broader study findings: Reportedly, TCR beta sequences from common variable immunodeficiency showed fewer deletions and N-nucleotide insertions.

Assay: immunoSEQ multiplex PCR; the TCRdb copy retains only in-frame clones and omits some. Listed for the sample are about 23,000 clones, none seen a single time. Their cognate antigens are unknown. Sequenced sample: peripheral blood mononuclear cells. The receptors originated from a human donor with common variable immunodeficiency.

This clone was seen repeatedly, ten times or more. The CDR3 end lies 3 residues beyond the end of the read and is filled in from the germline J gene. The chain joins TRBV11-3 to TRBJ2-3, with D perhaps TRBD1 (6 bases). The CDR3 has 14 residues. Germline loops: CDR1 SGHNT, CDR2 YENEEA. V gave up 5 bases and J gave up 1 base, with 10 bases separating them. The covered CDR3 bases are TGTGCCAGCAGCCCACGGACAGGCACAGATACG. Its protein product is CASSPRTGTDT. In full, the CDR3 reads CASSPRTGTDTQYF. Using reference TRBV11-3 and TRBJ2-3 for the parts outside the CDR3, the full variable domain is EAGVVQSPRYKIIEKKQPVAFWCNPISGHNTLYWYLQNLGQGPELLIRYENEEAVDDSQLPKDRFSAERLKGVDSTLKIQPAELGDSAVYLCASSPRTGTDTQYFGPGTRLTVL.

This clone was seen more than once but under ten times. This CDR3 is CASSLTGASTEAFF. The covered CDR3 bases are TGTGCCAGCAGCTTAACAGGGGCATCCACTGAA. V and J are TRBV7-3 and TRBJ1-1, with D perhaps TRBD1 (5 bases). Sequencing ends 3 residues short of the CDR3 end; the germline J gene provides the rest. Looked up from germline, CDR1 is SGHTA and CDR2 is FQGTGA. Trimming removed 0 bases from V and 4 bases from J, with 9 bases in between. The CDR3 consists of 14 residues. The entire variable domain, with the rest obtained from reference TRBV7-3 and TRBJ1-1, is as follows: GAGVSQTPSNKVTEKGKYVELRCDPISGHTALYWYRQSLGQGPEFLIYFQGTGAADDSGLPNDRFFAVRPEGSVSTLKIQRTERGDSAVYLCASSLTGASTEAFFGQGTRLTVV.

About this clone: The sequence runs out 3 residues before the end of the CDR3; the remainder is reconstructed from the germline J gene. The rearrangement joins TRBV19 to TRBJ1-1; D perhaps matches TRBD1 (5 bases). The CDR3 loop spans 16 amino acids. The V and J ends lost 3 bases and 0 bases respectively, with 14 bases between them. From germline, CDR1 is LNHDA and CDR2 SQIVND (reference sequence). The chain's CDR3 is CASSMRQGIMNTEAFF. CDR3 DNA (partial): TGTGCCAGTAGTATGCGGCAGGGAATAATGAACACTGAA. Combining the CDR3 with reference TRBV19 and TRBJ1-1 gives the whole variable domain DGGITQSPKYLFRKEGQNVTLSCEQNLNHDAMYWYRQDPGQGLRLIYYSQIVNDFQKGDIAEGYSVSREKKESFPLTVTSAQKNPTAFYLCASSMRQGIMNTEAFFGQGTRLTVV.

The sample holds many counts of this clone. Sequencing ends 3 residues short of the CDR3 end; the germline J gene provides the rest. The chain has TRBV29-1 and TRBJ2-3, with 12 bases that match TRBD2. Germline CDR1 SQVTM, CDR2 ANQGSEA. CDR3 size: 14 residues. J gave up 2 bases and V 8 bases, and 5 bases lay outside the gene matches. The CDR3: CSSRLAGATDTQYF. CDR3 DNA, as far as it was read: TGCAGCTCTCGACTAGCGGGAGCCACAGATACG.

This clone was recorded a few times. With the read ending 3 residues before the CDR3 end, the germline J gene is used to fill in that end. The J gene is TRBJ2-5, the V gene TRBV2; 9 bases align to TRBD2. The CDR3 runs 15 residues. CDR1 and CDR2 from the germline V gene are SNHLY and FYNNEI. With V trimmed by 8 bases and J by 1 base, 8 bases remained unmatched. Partial CDR3 DNA: TGTGCCAGCCTTGGTAGCGGGGGTTCCCAAGAGACC. Its translation is CASLGSGGSQET. In full, the CDR3 is CASLGSGGSQETQYF.

This clone occurred many times. The read stops 3 residues short of the end of the CDR3; the missing end is completed from the germline J gene. The rearrangement joins TRBV19 to TRBJ1-2; 12 bases are a match to TRBD1. CDR1 and CDR2 (germline): LNHDA, SQIVND (reference sequence). There are 20 residues in the CDR3. J gave up 4 bases and V 6 bases, and 21 bases lay outside the gene matches. The sequenced part of the CDR3 DNA is TGTGCCAGTAGCAAGAAATCACCCTCCGGGACAGGGGGCGGGAGCTATGGC. It yields the protein CASSKKSPSGTGGGSYG. The whole CDR3 reads CASSKKSPSGTGGGSYGYTF.

The sample holds a few counts of this clone. The sequenced fragment ends 3 residues before the CDR3 boundary, so the rest is inferred from the germline J gene. J is TRBJ1-6 and V is TRBV2; D might be TRBD1 (6 bases). CDR3 length: 14 amino acids. Trimming left V 11 bases short and J 4 bases short, with 15 bases between. Looked up from germline, CDR1 is SNHLY and CDR2 is FYNNEI. CDR3 bases read: TGTGCCGCCCGGGGGGCGGTATATAATTCACCC. Translation: CAARGAVYNSP. From start to end, the CDR3 is CAARGAVYNSPLHF.

A note on this clone: The read terminates 3 residues before the CDR3 end, so the remaining end is supplied by the germline J gene. V and J are TRBV11-2 and TRBJ2-1; D gene uncertain. Germline lookup yields CDR1 SGHAT and CDR2 FQNNGV. Between the trimmed V and J ends, which lost 0 bases and 0 bases, there was a span of 6 bases. CDR3 length: 15 amino acids. The CDR3 sequence is CASSLDRSSYNEQFF. The DNA read from the CDR3 is TGTGCCAGCAGCTTAGACAGGAGCTCCTACAATGAG.

Concerning this clone itself: The CDR3 end falls 3 residues outside the read, so it is completed with the germline J gene. The gene calls are TRBV5-6 and TRBJ2-1; 9 nucleotides agree with TRBD2. V lost 4 bases, J lost 3 bases, and 5 bases stayed unmatched. The CDR3 has 15 amino acids. Germline V CDR1 and CDR2: SGHDT, YYEEEE. The part of the CDR3 DNA that was read is TGTGCCAGCAGCCCCGGACTAGCGTTCTACAATGAG. It codes for CASSPGLAFYNE. Given in full, the CDR3 is CASSPGLAFYNEQFF.

Concerning this clone: The sequence runs out 3 residues before the end of the CDR3; the remainder is reconstructed from the germline J gene. V is TRBV30 and J is TRBJ2-1, with D unclear. Trimming stripped 3 bases from V and 6 bases from J, with 6 bases between. Germline-derived CDR1 and CDR2 are GTSNPN and SVGIG (reference sequence). This CDR3 contains 11 residues. The CDR3 bases that were read are TGTGCCTGGAGCCACGGCAATGAG. Protein: CAWSHGNE. The whole CDR3 sequence is CAWSHGNEQFF.

For this clone: The CDR3 goes on 3 residues after the read ends, and that part is filled in from the germline J gene. This chain connects TRBV30 to TRBJ2-2; D is possibly TRBD1 (5 bases). Trimming removed 3 bases at V and 0 bases at J, with 8 bases between. Germline V gene lookup returns CDR1 GTSNPN and CDR2 SVGIG (reference sequence). The CDR3 runs to 14 residues. The CDR3 here is CAWRGPPNTGELFF. CDR3 DNA (partial): TGTGCCTGGAGGGGGCCCCCGAACACCGGGGAG.

There are many counts of this clone. Read data end 3 residues before the CDR3 end; the end is taken from the germline J gene. The chain uses TRBV18 and TRBJ2-5; 8 positions match TRBD2. Germline CDR1 KGHSH, CDR2 LQKENI. J gave up 3 bases and V 4 bases, and 16 bases lay outside the gene matches. The CDR3 is 18 residues long. The sequenced part of the CDR3 DNA is TGTGCCAGCTCACTTTTCTCCGGGGCGGGGGGCCGAGAAGAGACC. Encoded protein: CASSLFSGAGGREET. The entire CDR3 sequence reads CASSLFSGAGGREETQYF.

This clone was counted between two and nine times. Read coverage stops 3 residues before the CDR3 terminus; the germline J gene supplies the remainder. V is TRBV11-2 and J is TRBJ2-5, with a weak D call TRBD2 (5 bases). Germline-derived CDR1 and CDR2 are SGHAT and FQNNGV. V shed 5 bases and J shed 1 base, with 8 bases lying between them. The CDR3 covers 13 residues. CDR3: CASSPGVQETQYF. Partial CDR3 DNA: TGTGCCAGCAGCCCCGGGGTCCAAGAGACC.

This clone showed up just a few times. CDR3 protein: CASSWGLAGNNEQFF. The DNA read from the CDR3 is TGTGCCAGCAGCTGGGGACTAGCGGGAAATAATGAG. J is TRBJ2-1 and V is TRBV5-6, with 13 bases identical to TRBD2. The read falls 3 residues short of the CDR3 end, and the missing part is taken from the germline J gene. CDR3 size: 15 residues. CDR1 and CDR2 from the germline V gene are SGHDT and YYEEEE. J was trimmed by 7 bases and V by 3 bases; bases with no gene match: 4.

Of note for this clone: With the read ending 3 residues before the CDR3 end, the germline J gene is used to fill in that end. The genes are TRBV30 and TRBJ2-3; 12 bases map to TRBD2. V dropped 2 bases and J dropped 6; count of bases not matched to a gene: 6. The CDR3 is made up of 15 amino acids. Germline V lookup: CDR1 GTSNPN, CDR2 SVGIG (reference sequence). CDR3 DNA, as far as it was read: TGTGCCTGGAGTTCTAGCGGGGGGGCCAGGGATACG. Its protein is CAWSSSGGARDT. From start to end, the CDR3 is CAWSSSGGARDTQYF.

In its sample, this clone was seen a few times. Read data end 3 residues before the CDR3 end; the end is taken from the germline J gene. The V and J genes are TRBV30 and TRBJ1-4; 8 bases agree with TRBD1. Trimming removed 7 bases from V and 8 bases from J; junction bases left unmatched: 9. The CDR3 has 13 amino acids. Germline V lookup: CDR1 GTSNPN, CDR2 SVGIG (reference sequence). Partial CDR3 DNA: TGTGCCTCCCGATCCAGGGGGCGGGAAAAA. It specifies CASRSRGREK. The entire CDR3 reads CASRSRGREKLFF.

This clone has a handful of counts. The read ends 3 residues shy of where the CDR3 ends; the end is completed using the germline J gene. The J gene is TRBJ2-1, the V gene TRBV19; 10 bases are a match to TRBD2. CDR3 length equals 15 residues. The V segment lost 3 bases and the J segment 4 bases; nucleotides outside the gene matches: 3. CDR1 LNHDA and CDR2 SQIVND come from the germline V gene (reference sequence). The CDR3 bases that were read are TGTGCCAGTAGTATGACTAGCGGGTTTTACAATGAG. It specifies CASSMTSGFYNE. The CDR3 in full is CASSMTSGFYNEQFF.

This clone was picked up a small number of times. The DNA ends 3 residues before the CDR3 does, and the rest of the CDR3 is filled in from the germline J gene. V gene TRBV5-1 combines with J gene TRBJ2-7; the D gene is possibly TRBD2 (5 bases). This CDR3 contains 15 residues. V shed 0 bases and J shed 0 bases, with 10 bases lying between them. The germline V gene encodes CDR1 SGHRS and CDR2 YFSETQ. CDR3 sequence reads: CASSLVAGSSYEQYF. The CDR3 bases that were read are TGCGCCAGCAGCTTGGTCGCGGGTAGCTCCTACGAG.

With regard to this clone: The CDR3 end lies 3 residues beyond the end of the read and is filled in from the germline J gene. The chain links TRBV19 to TRBJ1-2; maybe TRBD1 (6 bases). The V and J ends lost 5 bases and 2 bases respectively, with 15 bases between them. Germline V gives CDR1 LNHDA, CDR2 SQIVND (reference sequence). This CDR3 region has 15 residues. The CDR3 protein is CASSSATTGNYGYTF. Incomplete CDR3 DNA: TGTGCCAGTAGTTCAGCTACGACAGGAAACTATGGC.

With respect to this clone: The read terminates 3 residues before the CDR3 end, so the remaining end is supplied by the germline J gene. The J gene is TRBJ2-7, the V gene TRBV20-1, with TRBD2 matching 7 bases. J gave up 6 bases and V 0 bases, and 8 bases lay outside the gene matches. Germline CDR1 is DFQATT and CDR2 is SNEGSKA (reference sequence). The CDR3 runs to 14 residues. The sequenced CDR3 bases are TGCAGTGCTAGAGATCAGGGACGGGGGGTCGAG. Translated: CSARDQGRGVE. The whole CDR3 region reads CSARDQGRGVEQYF.

This clone showed up just a few times. The CDR3 end lies 3 residues beyond the end of the read and is filled in from the germline J gene. The chain uses TRBV5-1 and TRBJ1-2; 7 bases map to TRBD1. This CDR3 contains 15 residues. Germline V gene data show CDR1 as SGHRS and CDR2 as YFSETQ. V shed 0 bases and J 6 bases; nucleotides not matched to a gene: 8. This chain's CDR3 is CASSLAIGGRNGYTF. The part of the CDR3 DNA that was read is TGCGCCAGCAGCTTGGCGATAGGGGGCAGAAATGGC. The full variable domain, its missing parts supplied by reference TRBV5-1 and TRBJ1-2, is KAGVTQTPRYLIKTRGQQVTLSCSPISGHRSVSWYQQTPGQGLQFLFEYFSETQRNKGNFPGRFSGRQFSNSRSEMNVSTLELGDSALYLCASSLAIGGRNGYTFGSGTRLTVV.

About this clone: The read falls 3 residues short of the CDR3 end, and the missing part is taken from the germline J gene. The chain recombines TRBV7-9 with TRBJ1-2; 10 nucleotides align to TRBD1. In germline, CDR1 is SEHNR, CDR2 FQNEAQ (reference sequence). V lost 3 bases and J lost 4; bases outside the gene matches: 5. This CDR3 comprises 15 residues. This CDR3 is CASSFWDRGTYGYTF. The sequenced part of the CDR3 DNA is TGTGCCAGCAGCTTCTGGGACAGGGGAACCTATGGC.

Concerning this clone itself: The missing CDR3 end, 3 residues past where the read stops, is filled in from the germline J gene. V and J are TRBV20-1 and TRBJ1-2, with D possibly matching TRBD1 (5 bases). V lost 6 bases to trimming and J lost 4 bases, with 18 bases between them. This CDR3 region has 14 residues. CDR1 and CDR2 (germline): DFQATT, SNEGSKA (reference sequence). The CDR3 protein is CSAGGPRTAYGYTF. The CDR3 DNA, read in part, is TGCAGTGCCGGGGGACCCCGGACTGCCTATGGC.

Only a few counts were recorded for this clone. The read comes to an end 3 residues before the CDR3 does, leaving the germline J gene to fill in the end. The chain links TRBV13 to TRBJ2-1; TRBD2 is a possible D gene (6 bases). There are 16 residues in the CDR3. Trimming took off 4 bases at V and 3 bases at J, with 16 bases between the two ends. Germline-derived CDR1 and CDR2 are PRHDT and FYEKMQ (reference sequence). The CDR3 protein is CASSSRWRGDYNEQFF. The DNA read from the CDR3 is TGTGCCAGCAGCTCGAGGTGGAGGGGAGACTACAATGAG.

In the case of this clone: Read data end 3 residues before the CDR3 end; the end is taken from the germline J gene. This chain connects TRBV30 to TRBJ1-1; D is ambiguous. V lost 3 bases and J 3 bases, leaving 8 bases between the germline ends. This CDR3 has 12 amino acids. The germline gives CDR1 GTSNPN, CDR2 SVGIG (reference sequence). CDR3 residues: CAWSGVYTEAFF. CDR3 DNA (partial): TGTGCCTGGAGCGGTGTTTACACTGAA.

In this sample, this clone turned up a few times. Coverage ceases 3 residues before the CDR3 finishes, and the germline J gene fills in the end. This sequence joins TRBV19 and TRBJ1-5, with TRBD1 as a possible D gene (6 bases). V lost 3 bases and J lost 4, with 16 bases in between. Germline assignment: CDR1 LNHDA and CDR2 SQIVND (reference sequence). There are 16 residues in the CDR3. The CDR3 protein is CASSIFLGAGNQPQHF. The DNA read from the CDR3 is TGTGCCAGTAGTATTTTCTTGGGGGCAGGGAATCAGCCC.

For this clone: Coverage ceases 3 residues before the CDR3 finishes, and the germline J gene fills in the end. The chain joins TRBV2 to TRBJ2-7, with no clear D. Trimming removed 1 base from V and 6 bases from J, with 10 bases in between. The CDR3 is 13 residues long. CDR1 and CDR2 from the germline V gene are SNHLY and FYNNEI. CDR3 DNA (partial): TGTGCCAGCAGTGAAGGGTCAGGAGCCGAG. It specifies CASSEGSGAE. The whole CDR3 region reads CASSEGSGAEQYF.

In this sample, this clone turned up many times. The read finishes 3 residues shy of the CDR3 end, and the germline J gene is used to complete it. This chain connects TRBV18 to TRBJ2-3, with D tentatively TRBD2 (5 bases). There are 14 residues in the CDR3. V lost 2 bases to trimming and J lost 0 bases, with 6 bases between them. Germline loops: CDR1 KGHSH, CDR2 LQKENI. The sequenced CDR3 bases are TGTGCCAGCTCACCAGGACTTAGCACAGATACG. Its protein is CASSPGLSTDT. The CDR3 in full is CASSPGLSTDTQYF.

This clone was seen a handful of times. The read is 3 residues too short to cover the CDR3 end, so that end is filled in from the germline J gene. This chain links TRBV7-8 with TRBJ1-5; D unresolved. Germline assignment: CDR1 SGHVS and CDR2 FQNEAQ. The CDR3 totals 18 residues. V was shortened by 4 bases and J by 0 bases, with 19 bases between the two germline ends. Incomplete CDR3 DNA: TGTGCCAGCAGCTCCCGCGTGAGGCAGGTCCTTAGCAATCAGCCC. Protein sequence: CASSSRVRQVLSNQP. The full CDR3 reads CASSSRVRQVLSNQPQHF.

As for this clone: The observed sequence ends 3 residues before the CDR3 terminus, with the missing tail filled in from the germline J gene. The V gene is TRBV19, the J gene TRBJ1-3, with D tentatively TRBD1 (5 bases). The germline V and J ends were trimmed by 5 bases and 0 bases, with 14 bases remaining between them. The CDR3 length is 16 residues. Germline-derived CDR1 and CDR2 are LNHDA and SQIVND (reference sequence). This CDR3 reads CASSAKTALSGNTIYF. CDR3 DNA (partial): TGTGCCAGTAGTGCAAAGACAGCGCTCTCTGGAAACACC. Full variable domain (remainder filled in from reference TRBV19 and TRBJ1-3): DGGITQSPKYLFRKEGQNVTLSCEQNLNHDAMYWYRQDPGQGLRLIYYSQIVNDFQKGDIAEGYSVSREKKESFPLTVTSAQKNPTAFYLCASSAKTALSGNTIYFGEGSWLTVV.

At least ten counts were recorded for this clone. The read halts 3 residues ahead of the CDR3 end, with the missing end drawn from the germline J gene. The V and J genes are TRBV12-3 or TRBV12-4 and TRBJ1-5, with 11 nucleotides matching TRBD1. This CDR3 is built from 13 residues. Germline trimming cut 6 bases from V and 6 bases from J; bases unmatched to any gene: 1. The CDR3: CASRGTGGQPQHF. Partial CDR3 DNA: TGTGCCAGCAGGGGGACAGGGGGTCAGCCC.

The table lists this clone with a few counts. The CDR3 goes on 3 residues after the read ends, and that part is filled in from the germline J gene. The V call is TRBV19, the J call TRBJ1-3; unclear D gene. The CDR3 sequence is 13 residues long. CDR1 and CDR2 (germline): LNHDA, SQIVND (reference sequence). V was cut by 5 bases and J by 7 bases, with 12 bases left in between. CDR3 DNA, as far as it was read: TGTGCCAGTAGTTTCTCCCCGGGGAACACC. Translation gives CASSFSPGNT. The entire CDR3 protein reads CASSFSPGNTIYF.